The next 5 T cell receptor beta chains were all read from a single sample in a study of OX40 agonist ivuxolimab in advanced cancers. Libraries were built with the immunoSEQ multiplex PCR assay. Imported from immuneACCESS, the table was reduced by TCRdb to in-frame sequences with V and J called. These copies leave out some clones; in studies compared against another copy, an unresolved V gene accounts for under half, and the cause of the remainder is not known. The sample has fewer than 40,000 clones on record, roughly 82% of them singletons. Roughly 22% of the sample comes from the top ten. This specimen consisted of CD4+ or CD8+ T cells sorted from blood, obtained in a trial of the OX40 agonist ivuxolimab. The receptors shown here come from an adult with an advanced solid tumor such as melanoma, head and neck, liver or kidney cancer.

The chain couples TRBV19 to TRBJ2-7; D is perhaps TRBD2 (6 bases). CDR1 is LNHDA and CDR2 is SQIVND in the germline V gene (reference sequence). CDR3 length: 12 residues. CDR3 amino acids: CSCGKGWDEQYF. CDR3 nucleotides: TGTTCCTGCGGGAAGGGATGGGACGAGCAGTACTTC.

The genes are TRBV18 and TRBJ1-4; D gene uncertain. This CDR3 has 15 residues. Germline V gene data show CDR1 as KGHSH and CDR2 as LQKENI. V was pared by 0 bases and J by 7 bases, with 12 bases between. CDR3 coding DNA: TGTGCCAGCTCACCACCGGGATTACACCGTGAAAAACTGTTTTTT. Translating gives CASSPPGLHREKLFF.

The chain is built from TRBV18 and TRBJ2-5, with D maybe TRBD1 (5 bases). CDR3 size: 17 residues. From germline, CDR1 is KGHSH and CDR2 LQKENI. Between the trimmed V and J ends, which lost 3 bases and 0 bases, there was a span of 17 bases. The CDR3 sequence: CASSPPGQGLYQETQYF. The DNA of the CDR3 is TGTGCCAGCTCACCGCCCGGGCAGGGTTTGTACCAAGAGACCCAGTACTTC.

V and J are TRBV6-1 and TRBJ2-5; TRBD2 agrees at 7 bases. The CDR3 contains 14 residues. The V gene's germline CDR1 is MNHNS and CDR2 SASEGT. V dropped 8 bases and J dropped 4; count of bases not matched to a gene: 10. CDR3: CASRRQGGVETQYF. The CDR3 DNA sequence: TGTGCCAGCCGTAGGCAGGGAGGGGTAGAGACCCAGTACTTC.

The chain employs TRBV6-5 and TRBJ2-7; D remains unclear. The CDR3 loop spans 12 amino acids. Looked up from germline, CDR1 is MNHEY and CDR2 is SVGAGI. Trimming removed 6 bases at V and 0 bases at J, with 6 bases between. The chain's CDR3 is CASSLSSYEQYF. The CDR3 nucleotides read TGTGCCAGCAGCCTTAGCTCCTACGAGCAGTACTTC.